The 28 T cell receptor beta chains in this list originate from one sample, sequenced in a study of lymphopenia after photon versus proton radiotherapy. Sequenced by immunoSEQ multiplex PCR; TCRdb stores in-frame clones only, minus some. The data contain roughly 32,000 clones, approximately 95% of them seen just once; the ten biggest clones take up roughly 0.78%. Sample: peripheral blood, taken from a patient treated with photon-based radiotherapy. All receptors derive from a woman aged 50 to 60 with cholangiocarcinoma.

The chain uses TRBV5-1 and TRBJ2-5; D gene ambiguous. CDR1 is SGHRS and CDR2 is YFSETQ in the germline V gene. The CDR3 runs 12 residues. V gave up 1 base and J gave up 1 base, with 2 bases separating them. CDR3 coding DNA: TGCGCCAGCAGCTTGACCCAAGAGACCCAGTACTTC. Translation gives CASSLTQETQYF.

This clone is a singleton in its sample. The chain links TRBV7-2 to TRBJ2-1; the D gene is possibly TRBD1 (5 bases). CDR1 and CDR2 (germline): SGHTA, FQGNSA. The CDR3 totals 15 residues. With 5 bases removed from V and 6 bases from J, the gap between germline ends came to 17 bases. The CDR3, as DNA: TGTGCCAGCAGCGGTGGGTCAGGGTGGGGCAATGAGCAGTTCTTC. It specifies CASSGGSGWGNEQFF.

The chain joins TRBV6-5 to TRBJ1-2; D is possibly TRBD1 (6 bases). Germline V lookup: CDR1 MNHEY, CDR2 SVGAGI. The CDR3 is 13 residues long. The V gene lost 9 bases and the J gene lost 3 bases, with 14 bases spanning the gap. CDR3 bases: TGTGCCAGTATTGGCGGGGGCGACTATGGCTACACCTTC. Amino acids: CASIGGGDYGYTF.

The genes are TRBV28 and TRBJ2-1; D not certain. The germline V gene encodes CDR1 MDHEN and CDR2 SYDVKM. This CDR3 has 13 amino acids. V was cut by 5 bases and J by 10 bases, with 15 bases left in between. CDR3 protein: CASSTAFGREQFF. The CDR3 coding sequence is TGTGCCAGCAGTACAGCATTCGGTCGGGAGCAGTTCTTC.

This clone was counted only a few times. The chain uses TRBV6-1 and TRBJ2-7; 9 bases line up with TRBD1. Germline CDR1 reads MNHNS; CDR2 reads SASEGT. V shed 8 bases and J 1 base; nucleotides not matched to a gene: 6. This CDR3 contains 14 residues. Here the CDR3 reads CASRTGTGSYEQYF. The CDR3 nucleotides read TGTGCCAGCCGTACCGGGACAGGGTCCTACGAGCAGTACTTC.

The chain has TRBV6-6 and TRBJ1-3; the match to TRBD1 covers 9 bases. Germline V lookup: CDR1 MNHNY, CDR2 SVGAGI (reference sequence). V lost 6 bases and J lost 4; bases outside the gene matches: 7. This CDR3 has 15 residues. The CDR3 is CASRDGTGFGNTIYF. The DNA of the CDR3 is TGTGCCAGCAGAGACGGGACAGGGTTCGGAAACACCATATATTTT.

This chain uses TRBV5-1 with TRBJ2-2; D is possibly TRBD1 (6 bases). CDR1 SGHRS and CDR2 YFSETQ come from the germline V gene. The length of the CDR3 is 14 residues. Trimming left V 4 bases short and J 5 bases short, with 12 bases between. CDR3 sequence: CASSEGDITGELFF. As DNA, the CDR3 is TGCGCCAGCAGCGAGGGGGACATAACCGGGGAGCTGTTTTTT.

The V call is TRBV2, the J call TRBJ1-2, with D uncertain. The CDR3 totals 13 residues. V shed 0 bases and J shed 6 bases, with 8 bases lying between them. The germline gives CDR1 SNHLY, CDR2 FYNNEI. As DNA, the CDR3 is TGTGCCAGCAGTGAAGCATCCATAAATGGCTACACCTTC. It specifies CASSEASINGYTF.

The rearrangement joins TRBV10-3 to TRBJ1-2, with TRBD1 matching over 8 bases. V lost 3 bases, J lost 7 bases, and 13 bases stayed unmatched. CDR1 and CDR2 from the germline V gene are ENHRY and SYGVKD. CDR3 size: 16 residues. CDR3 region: CAISDPTMTGAVGYTF. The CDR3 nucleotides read TGTGCCATCAGTGACCCCACCATGACAGGGGCGGTTGGCTACACCTTC.

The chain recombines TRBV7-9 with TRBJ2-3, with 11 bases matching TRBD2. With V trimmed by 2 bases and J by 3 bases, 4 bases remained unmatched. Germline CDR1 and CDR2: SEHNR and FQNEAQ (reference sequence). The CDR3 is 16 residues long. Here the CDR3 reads CASSLLAGGQTDTQYF. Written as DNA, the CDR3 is TGTGCCAGCAGCTTACTAGCGGGGGGCCAAACAGATACGCAGTATTTT.

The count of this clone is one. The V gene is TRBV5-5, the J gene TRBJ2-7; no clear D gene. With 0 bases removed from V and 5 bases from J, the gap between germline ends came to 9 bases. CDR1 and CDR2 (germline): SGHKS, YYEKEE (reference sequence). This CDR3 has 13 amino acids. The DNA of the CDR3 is TGTGCCAGCAGCTTGGGGGATTATAACGAGCAGTACTTC. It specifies CASSLGDYNEQYF.

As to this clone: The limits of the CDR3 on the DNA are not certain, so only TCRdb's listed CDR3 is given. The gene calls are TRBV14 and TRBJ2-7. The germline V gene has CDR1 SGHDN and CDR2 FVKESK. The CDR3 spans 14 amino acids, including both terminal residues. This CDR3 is CASSPYFGAYEQYF.

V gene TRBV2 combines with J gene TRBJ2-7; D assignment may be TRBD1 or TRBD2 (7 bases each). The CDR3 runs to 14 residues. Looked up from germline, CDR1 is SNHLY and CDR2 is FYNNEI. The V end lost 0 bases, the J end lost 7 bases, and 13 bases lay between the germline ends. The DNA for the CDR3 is TGTGCCAGCAGTGAAGCGCCCAGGGGGGGTGAGCAGTACTTC. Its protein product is CASSEAPRGGEQYF.

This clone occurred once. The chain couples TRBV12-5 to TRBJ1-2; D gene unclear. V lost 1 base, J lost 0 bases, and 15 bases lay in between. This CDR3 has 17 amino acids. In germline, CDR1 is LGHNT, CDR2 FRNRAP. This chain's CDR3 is CASGLDIGSIANYGYTF. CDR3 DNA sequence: TGTGCTAGTGGTTTGGACATTGGATCCATAGCTAACTATGGCTACACCTTC.

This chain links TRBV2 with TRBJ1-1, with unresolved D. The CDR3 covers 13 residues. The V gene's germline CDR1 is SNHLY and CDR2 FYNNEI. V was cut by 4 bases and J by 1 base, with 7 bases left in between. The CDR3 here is CASSVNRNTEAFF. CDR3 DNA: TGTGCCAGCAGTGTTAACAGGAACACTGAAGCTTTCTTT.

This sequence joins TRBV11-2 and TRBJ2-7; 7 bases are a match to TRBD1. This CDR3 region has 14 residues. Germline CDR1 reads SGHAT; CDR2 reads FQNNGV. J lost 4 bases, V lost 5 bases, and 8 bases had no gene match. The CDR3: CASSPPGQRYEQYF. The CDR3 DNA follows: TGTGCCAGCAGCCCTCCGGGACAGCGGTACGAGCAGTACTTC.

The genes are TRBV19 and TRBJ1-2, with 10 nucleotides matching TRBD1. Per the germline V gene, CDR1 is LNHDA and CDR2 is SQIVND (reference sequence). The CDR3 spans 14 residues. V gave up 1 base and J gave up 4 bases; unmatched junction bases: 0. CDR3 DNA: TGTGCCAGTAGTATAGGACAGGGGGCCTATGGCTACACCTTC. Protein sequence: CASSIGQGAYGYTF.

CDR3 nucleotide sequence: TGCGCCAGCAGATTCTCCCGATCCCCGCCAGGGAGAAATCAATTAGTCTCCTACGAGCAGTACTTC. As protein: CASRFSRSPPGRNQLVSYEQYF. This chain joins TRBV5-1 and TRBJ2-7, with D possibly called TRBD1 or TRBD2 (5 bases each). The ends were cut back, 5 bases at V and 0 bases at J, with 36 bases in the middle. This CDR3 region has 22 residues. Germline V lookup: CDR1 SGHRS, CDR2 YFSETQ.

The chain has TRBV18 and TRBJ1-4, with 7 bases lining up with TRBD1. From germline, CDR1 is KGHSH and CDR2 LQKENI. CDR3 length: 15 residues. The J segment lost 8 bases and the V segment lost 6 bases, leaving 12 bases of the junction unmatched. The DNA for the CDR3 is TGTGCCAGCTCGCCTCGACAGCCCAGGGGGGAAAAACTGTTTTTT. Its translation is CASSPRQPRGEKLFF.

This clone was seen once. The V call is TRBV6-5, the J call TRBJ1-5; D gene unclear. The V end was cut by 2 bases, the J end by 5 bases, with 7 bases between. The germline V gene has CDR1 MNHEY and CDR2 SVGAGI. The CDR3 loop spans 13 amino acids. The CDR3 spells CASSYPLDQPQHF. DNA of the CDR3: TGTGCCAGCAGTTACCCCCTGGATCAGCCCCAGCATTTT.

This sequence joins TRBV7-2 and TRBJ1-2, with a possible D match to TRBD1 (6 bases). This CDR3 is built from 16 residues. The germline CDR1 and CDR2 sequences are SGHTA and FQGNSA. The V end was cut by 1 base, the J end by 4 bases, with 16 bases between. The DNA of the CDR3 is TGTGCCAGCAGCTTAGGGTCCTATCCGGGGGCCTATGGCTACACCTTC. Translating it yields CASSLGSYPGAYGYTF.

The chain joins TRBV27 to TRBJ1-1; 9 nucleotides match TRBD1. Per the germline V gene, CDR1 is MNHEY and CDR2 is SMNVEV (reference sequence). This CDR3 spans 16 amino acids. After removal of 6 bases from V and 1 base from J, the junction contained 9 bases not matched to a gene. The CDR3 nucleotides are TGTGCCAGCAGAATCTTACCGGGACAGGGGAACACTGAAGCTTTCTTT. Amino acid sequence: CASRILPGQGNTEAFF.

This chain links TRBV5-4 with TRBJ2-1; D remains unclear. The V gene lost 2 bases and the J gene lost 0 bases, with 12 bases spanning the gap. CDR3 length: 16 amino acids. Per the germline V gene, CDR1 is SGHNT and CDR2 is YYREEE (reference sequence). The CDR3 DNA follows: TGTGCCAGCAGCTTCGGCCAGCCTAGCTCCTACAATGAGCAGTTCTTC. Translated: CASSFGQPSSYNEQFF.

CDR3 in DNA: TGTGCCAGCAGAAGAACAGGGGTTGGCTATGGCTACACCTTC. As protein: CASRRTGVGYGYTF. The rearrangement joins TRBV6-5 to TRBJ1-2; 7 bases match TRBD1. CDR3 size: 14 residues. After removal of 6 bases from V and 4 bases from J, the junction contained 8 bases not matched to a gene. Germline V gives CDR1 MNHEY, CDR2 SVGAGI.

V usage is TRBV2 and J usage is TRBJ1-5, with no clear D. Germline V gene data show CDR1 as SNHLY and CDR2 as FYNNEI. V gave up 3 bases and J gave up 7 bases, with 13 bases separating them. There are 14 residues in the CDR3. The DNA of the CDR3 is TGTGCCAGCAGTGAGTGGGAGAGAATCCAGCCCCAGCATTTT. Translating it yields CASSEWERIQPQHF.

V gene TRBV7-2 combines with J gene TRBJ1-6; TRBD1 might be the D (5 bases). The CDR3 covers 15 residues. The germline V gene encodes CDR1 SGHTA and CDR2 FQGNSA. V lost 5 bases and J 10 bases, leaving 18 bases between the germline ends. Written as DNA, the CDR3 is TGTGCCAGCAGCCCCCAGGCAGGGATAAGCTCACCCCTCCACTTT. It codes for CASSPQAGISSPLHF. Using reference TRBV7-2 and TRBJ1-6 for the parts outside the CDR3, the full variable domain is GAGVSQSPSNKVTEKGKDVELRCDPISGHTALYWYRQSLGQGLEFLIYFQGNSAPDKSGLPSDRFSAERTGGSVSTLTIQRTQQEDSAVYLCASSPQAGISSPLHFGNGTRLTVT.

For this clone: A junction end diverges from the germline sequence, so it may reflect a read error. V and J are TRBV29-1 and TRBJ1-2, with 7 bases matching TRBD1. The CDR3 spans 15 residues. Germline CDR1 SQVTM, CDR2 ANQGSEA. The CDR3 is CSVEGTVQGWGGYTF. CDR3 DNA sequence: TGCAGCGTGGAAGGGACAGTCCAGGGTTGGGGTGGCTACACCTTC.

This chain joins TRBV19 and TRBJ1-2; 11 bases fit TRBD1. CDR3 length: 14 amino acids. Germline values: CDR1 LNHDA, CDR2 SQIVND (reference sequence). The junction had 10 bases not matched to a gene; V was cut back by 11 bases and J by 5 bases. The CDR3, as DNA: TGTGCCTCTGACCGGACAGGGGGCTCTTATGGCTACACCTTC. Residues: CASDRTGGSYGYTF.